Listed here is a single T cell receptor (beta chain). Germline assignment: CDR1 SGHVS and CDR2 FQNEAQ. V dropped 1 base and J dropped 5; count of bases not matched to a gene: 5. This CDR3 region has 15 residues. This record belongs to a study of preoperative IRX-2 immunotherapy in early breast cancer. As for treatment: preoperative locoregional IRX-2 cytokine immunotherapy. Samples came from a phase Ib trial of preoperative locoregional IRX-2 cytokine immunotherapy. Here immunoSEQ multiplex PCR was the method, and the copy in TCRdb shows in-frame clones only, minus some. Here the sample spans 24,000 or so clones, roughly 89% being singletons.

Here the sequenced sample was tumor tissue, taken after IRX-2 immunotherapy. The chain joins TRBV7-8 to TRBJ2-1; 7 bases line up with TRBD1. The receptor was derived from a human donor with breast cancer. The CDR3 loop reads CASSLVGTADNEQFF. The CDR3 DNA reads TGTGCCAGCAGCTTAGTTGGGACAGCAGACAATGAGCAGTTCTTC.